This T cell receptor (beta chain) stems from a study of Ad26.COV2.S vaccination and SARS-CoV-2 variants. Overall study findings and caveats: Reports say spike-specific CD8+ and CD4+ T cell responses covered substantial breadth after vaccination. Similar non-spike TCR breadth was seen in vaccine and placebo recipients.

Documented treatment: some 20 received Ad26.COV2.S at low or high dose, single or two shots; several received placebo; per-sample allocation not given. Samples came from day 63 after the first vaccine or placebo injection. This person who donated was an adult of 18-55 years in Boston. About this clone: Its antigen is currently unknown.

Trimming removed 3 bases from V and 0 bases from J, with 15 bases in between. CDR1 and CDR2 (germline): KGHSH, LQKENI. The CDR3 contains 16 residues. Sequenced by immunoSEQ multiplex PCR; TCRdb stores in-frame clones only, minus some. The sample yields about 350,000 clones, 88% seen once. The clonotype comes from a person between 18 and 59 years old who received the Ad26.COV2.S COVID-19 vaccine or a placebo. Sample: peripheral blood, taken in a trial of Ad26.COV2.S vaccine versus placebo. The chain is built from TRBV18 and TRBJ2-7; a possible D gene is TRBD1 (7 bases). CDR3 amino acids: CASSPGGTETSYEQYF. Here the CDR3 DNA reads TGTGCCAGCTCACCTGGGGGGACAGAGACCTCCTACGAGCAGTACTTC.